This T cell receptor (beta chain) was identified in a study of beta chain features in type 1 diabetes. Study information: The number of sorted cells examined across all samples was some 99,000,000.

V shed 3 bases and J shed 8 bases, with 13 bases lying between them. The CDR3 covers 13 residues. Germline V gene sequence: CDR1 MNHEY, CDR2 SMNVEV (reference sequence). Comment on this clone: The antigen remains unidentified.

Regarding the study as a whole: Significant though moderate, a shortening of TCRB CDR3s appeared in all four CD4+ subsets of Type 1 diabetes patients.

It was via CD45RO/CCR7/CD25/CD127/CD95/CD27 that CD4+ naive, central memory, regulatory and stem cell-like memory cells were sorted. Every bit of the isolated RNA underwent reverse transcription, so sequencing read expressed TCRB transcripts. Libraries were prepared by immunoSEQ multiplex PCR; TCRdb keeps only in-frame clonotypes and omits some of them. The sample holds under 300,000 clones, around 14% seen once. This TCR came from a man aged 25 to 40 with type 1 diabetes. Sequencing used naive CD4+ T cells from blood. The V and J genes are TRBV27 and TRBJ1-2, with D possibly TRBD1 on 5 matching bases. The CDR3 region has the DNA TGTGCCAGCAGTTTTCGAGCAGGGAGGGGCTACACCTTC. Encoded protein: CASSFRAGRGYTF.